This TCR beta chain was retrieved from a study of control samples from healthy donors and cancer patients. This clone has just a few counts. TCRdb's table, derived via immunoSEQ multiplex PCR, lists solely in-frame clones and lacks some. The data hold around 150,000 clones, with 89% observed a single time. From germline, CDR1 is SGHVS and CDR2 FQNEAQ. The V segment lost 1 base and the J segment 1 base; nucleotides outside the gene matches: 2. The CDR3 has 15 residues. Sample: blood. The chain carries TRBV7-8 and TRBJ2-3; the match to TRBD1 covers 7 bases. This sequence originates from a man aged 25 to 45 in good health. CDR3 residues: CASSLGTGRTDTQYF. The DNA for the CDR3 is TGTGCCAGCAGCTTAGGGACAGGACGCACAGATACGCAGTATTTT.